This is a list of T cell receptor beta chains from one sample in a study of patients and donors after allogeneic stem cell transplantation. TCRdb fed the RT-PCR reads into MiXCR, producing one record per CDR3 protein. The sample holds more than 150,000 distinct CDR3 sequences; about 40% are singletons and the top ten take 33%. The material sequenced was blood, either unsorted or a sorted T cell fraction (not recorded which). These receptors were obtained from a human donor who was either an allogeneic HSCT recipient or a stem cell or donor lymphocyte infusion donor (not recorded which). It is not recorded whose cells these are; they may come from a transplant donor. CDR3s include the opening cysteine and the closing phenylalanine or tryptophan. D genes are given only for firm matches. The listing skips clone size in some rows; elsewhere it reads once, few, many or a size class.

clone size	V gene	J gene	D gene	CDR3 protein	CDR3 DNA
NA	TRBV5-1	TRBJ1-2	NA	CASSRDNYGYTF	TGCGCCAGCAGCAGGGACAACTATGGCTACACCTTC
NA	TRBV28	TRBJ1-1	NA	CASSPLDISPDTEAFF	TGTGCCAGCAGTCCACTAGATATCTCCCCAGACACTGAAGCTTTCTTT
NA	TRBV3-1	TRBJ1-1	NA	CASSHDPRQPNTEAFF	TGTGCCAGCAGCCATGACCCAAGACAGCCGAACACTGAAGCTTTCTTT
NA	TRBV28	TRBJ2-3	TRBD2	CASSLAGGGADTQYF	TGTGCCAGCAGTTTAGCGGGAGGCGGGGCAGATACGCAGTATTTT
many	TRBV12-3/TRBV12-4	TRBJ1-5	NA	CASRNQGPNQPQHF	TGTGCCAGCCGAAACCAGGGACCCAATCAGCCCCAGCATTTT
few	TRBV27	TRBJ1-1	TRBD1	CASSNPDRATEAFF	TGTGCCAGCAGCAACCCCGACAGGGCTACTGAAGCTTTCTTT
NA	TRBV3-1	TRBJ2-3	NA	CASSQGTGGHTQYF	TGTGCCAGCAGCCAAGGGACTGGGGGGCATACGCAGTATTTT
NA	TRBV20-1	TRBJ1-1	NA	CSARTENTEAFF	TGCAGTGCCAGGACAGAGAACACTGAAGCTTTCTTT
NA	TRBV3-1	TRBJ2-2	TRBD1	CASSPGTGRDTGELFF	TGTGCCAGCAGCCCTGGGACAGGGCGGGACACCGGGGAGCTGTTTTTT
few	TRBV28	TRBJ1-5	TRBD1	CASSTPTGGVEPQHF	TGTGCCAGCAGTACCCCGACAGGGGGGGTTGAGCCCCAGCATTTT
few	TRBV3-1	TRBJ1-2	TRBD1	CASSQPRGTGGSYGYTF	TGTGCCAGCAGCCAACCCCGGGGGACAGGGGGTTCCTATGGCTACACCTTC
NA	TRBV6-1	TRBJ2-1	TRBD1	CASSLDRGPSSYNEQFF	TGTGCCAGCAGTTTGGACAGGGGCCCGAGCTCCTACAATGAGCAGTTCTTC
NA	TRBV4-3	TRBJ1-5	NA	CASSQDQGNQPQHF	TGCGCCAGCAGCCAAGATCAGGGAAATCAGCCCCAGCATTTT
NA	TRBV4-3	TRBJ2-1	NA	CASSQDRTGTRYNEQFF	TGCGCCAGCAGCCAAGATCGTACCGGGACTCGGTACAATGAGCAGTTCTTC
NA	TRBV12-3/TRBV12-4	TRBJ2-5	NA	CASSPTSSQETQYF	TGTGCCAGCAGTCCGACTAGTTCACAAGAGACCCAGTACTTC
NA	TRBV7-9	TRBJ1-5	NA	CASSTGFGGQPQHF	TGTGCCAGCAGCACGGGATTTGGGGGTCAGCCCCAGCATTTT
NA	TRBV28	TRBJ2-3	TRBD2	CASSSGTKYTDTQYF	TGTGCCAGCAGTTCCGGGACTAAATACACAGATACGCAGTATTTT
NA	TRBV30	TRBJ2-3	TRBD2	CAWVGLADTQYF	TGTGCCTGGGTCGGACTAGCAGATACGCAGTATTTT
NA	TRBV6-1	TRBJ1-4	TRBD1	CASRLQGAGEKLFF	TGTGCCAGCAGGCTACAGGGGGCCGGTGAAAAACTGTTTTTT
few	TRBV7-2	TRBJ1-2	NA	CASTLSGQNYGYTF	TGTGCCAGCACCTTATCCGGGCAGAACTATGGCTACACCTTC
NA	TRBV20-1	TRBJ2-1	TRBD1	CSATGRDRDGNEQFF	TGCAGTGCTACCGGCCGGGACAGGGACGGCAATGAGCAGTTCTTC
NA	TRBV6-1	TRBJ2-4	NA	CASSHQELFLAKNIQYF	TGTGCCAGCAGTCACCAAGAACTGTTCCTAGCCAAAAACATTCAGTACTTC
few	TRBV12-3/TRBV12-4	TRBJ1-5	NA	CASMAGLIMPQHF	TGTGCCAGCATGGCAGGCCTGATAATGCCCCAGCATTTT
NA	TRBV7-6	TRBJ1-1	TRBD1	CASSYDRVAEAFF	TGTGCCAGCAGCTACGACAGGGTCGCTGAAGCTTTCTTT
few	TRBV21-1	TRBJ2-7	NA	CASSALAGDYSYEQYF	TGTGCCAGCAGCGCCCTAGCGGGGGACTACTCCTACGAGCAGTACTTC
NA	TRBV9	TRBJ2-3	NA	CASSGGDSTDTQYF	TGTGCCAGCAGCGGCGGGGACAGCACAGATACGCAGTATTTT
few	TRBV7-2	TRBJ2-2	TRBD1	CASIHDRGNTGELFF	TGTGCCAGCATTCATGACAGGGGAAACACCGGGGAGCTGTTTTTT
NA	TRBV10-3	TRBJ2-7	NA	CAISETYEQYF	TGTGCCATCAGTGAAACCTACGAGCAGTACTTC
NA	TRBV5-6	TRBJ2-3	TRBD2	CASSERTSEDFTDTQYF	TGTGCCAGCAGCGAAAGGACTAGCGAAGATTTCACAGATACGCAGTATTTT
NA	TRBV10-3	TRBJ2-2	TRBD1	CAISESRDRDPGELFF	TGTGCCATCAGTGAGTCGAGGGACAGGGACCCCGGGGAGCTGTTTTTT
NA	TRBV12-3/TRBV12-4	TRBJ2-5	TRBD2	CASTPRRDYPQYF	TGTGCCAGCACTCCTCGTCGGGACTACCCTCAGTACTTC
NA	TRBV5-1	TRBJ1-2	NA	CASSASLRENYGYTF	TGCGCCAGCAGCGCGAGCCTACGGGAAAACTATGGCTACACCTTC
NA	TRBV9	TRBJ1-2	NA	CASSVTGMDGYTF	TGTGCCAGCAGCGTGACGGGGATGGATGGCTACACCTTC
NA	TRBV28	TRBJ2-5	TRBD2	CASTLAGDETQYF	TGTGCCAGCACCTTAGCGGGAGATGAGACCCAGTACTTC
NA	TRBV14	TRBJ2-7	TRBD1	CASSQGSRTGNYEQYF	TGTGCCAGCAGCCAAGGCTCTCGGACAGGTAACTACGAGCAGTACTTC
NA	TRBV29-1	TRBJ1-2	TRBD1	CSVEKGAGNYGYTF	TGCAGCGTTGAGAAGGGGGCGGGTAACTATGGCTACACCTTC
NA	TRBV2	TRBJ1-1	NA	CASSEWVTEAFF	TGTGCCAGCAGTGAATGGGTGACCGAAGCTTTCTTT
NA	TRBV10-3	TRBJ1-1	TRBD1	CAISERGLNTEAFF	TGTGCCATCAGTGAGAGGGGGCTTAACACTGAAGCTTTCTTT
NA	TRBV11-2	TRBJ2-3	TRBD1	CASSLPGQVEDTQYF	TGTGCCAGCAGCTTACCGGGACAGGTCGAGGATACGCAGTATTTT
NA	TRBV2	TRBJ2-7	TRBD1	CASSEARDRADYEQYF	TGTGCCAGCAGTGAAGCGCGGGACAGGGCCGACTACGAGCAGTACTTC
few	TRBV27	TRBJ1-2	NA	CASTWGRGYGYTF	TGTGCCAGCACCTGGGGCAGGGGCTATGGCTACACCTTC
NA	TRBV5-6	TRBJ2-7	NA	CASSFGYRVGFLNEQYF	TGTGCCAGCAGCTTCGGATACAGGGTGGGGTTTTTGAACGAGCAGTACTTC
few	TRBV9	TRBJ2-3	TRBD1	CASSVAGTGGLYTQYF	TGTGCCAGCAGCGTAGCAGGGACAGGGGGCCTATATACGCAGTATTTT
few	TRBV12-3/TRBV12-4	TRBJ1-4	NA	CASSVRDRDEKLFF	TGTGCCAGCAGTGTCCGGGACCGAGACGAAAAACTGTTTTTT
few	TRBV15	TRBJ2-1	NA	CATSHDRNNEQFF	TGTGCCACCAGTCACGACAGGAACAATGAGCAGTTCTTC
few	TRBV9	TRBJ1-1	TRBD1	CASSVGAGGMAEAFF	TGTGCCAGCAGCGTAGGGGCAGGGGGCATGGCTGAAGCTTTCTTT
NA	TRBV29-1	TRBJ1-4	NA	CSVGMGEKLFF	TGCAGCGTCGGGATGGGCGAAAAACTGTTTTTT
NA	TRBV12-3/TRBV12-4	TRBJ1-1	TRBD1	CASSSFRGPSEAFF	TGTGCCAGCAGCTCCTTCAGGGGGCCGAGTGAAGCTTTCTTT
once	TRBV5-1	TRBJ2-7	NA	CASSLEVAQSSYEQYF	TGCGCCAGCAGCTTGGAAGTAGCTCAGAGCTCCTACGAGCAGTACTTC
NA	TRBV20-1	TRBJ2-3	NA	CSAIGQSTDTRYF	TGCAGTGCTATTGGACAGAGCACAGATACGCGGTATTTT
few	TRBV27	TRBJ1-4	TRBD1	CASSAISGTGYNEKLFF	TGTGCCAGCAGTGCTATTTCCGGGACAGGTTATAATGAAAAACTGTTTTTT
few	TRBV5-1	TRBJ2-1	TRBD2	CASSPLLPGLAQNEQFF	TGCGCCAGCAGCCCCCTCCTGCCGGGACTAGCGCAAAATGAGCAGTTCTTC
NA	TRBV6-6	TRBJ1-2	NA	CASSYLTGPNYGYTF	TGTGCCAGCAGTTACTTGACAGGTCCTAACTATGGCTACACCTTC
NA	TRBV27	TRBJ1-1	NA	CASSFLTPPEAFF	TGTGCCAGCAGTTTCTTGACACCTCCTGAAGCTTTCTTT
NA	TRBV6-1	TRBJ1-1	NA	CASGQGNPEAFF	TGTGCCAGTGGCCAGGGAAACCCTGAAGCTTTCTTT
NA	TRBV7-2	TRBJ1-2	TRBD1	CASSPTGVGYTF	TGTGCCAGCAGCCCAACAGGGGTTGGCTACACCTTC
few	TRBV29-1	TRBJ1-4	TRBD1	CSAIQGANEKLFF	TGCAGCGCCATACAGGGGGCTAATGAAAAACTGTTTTTT
NA	TRBV7-9	TRBJ2-7	NA	CASTSINSRQYF	TGTGCCAGCACCTCCATAAACAGCAGGCAGTACTTC
few	TRBV5-4	TRBJ2-1	TRBD2	CASSLGSGRAGEQFF	TGTGCCAGCAGCTTGGGTAGCGGGAGGGCCGGTGAGCAGTTCTTC